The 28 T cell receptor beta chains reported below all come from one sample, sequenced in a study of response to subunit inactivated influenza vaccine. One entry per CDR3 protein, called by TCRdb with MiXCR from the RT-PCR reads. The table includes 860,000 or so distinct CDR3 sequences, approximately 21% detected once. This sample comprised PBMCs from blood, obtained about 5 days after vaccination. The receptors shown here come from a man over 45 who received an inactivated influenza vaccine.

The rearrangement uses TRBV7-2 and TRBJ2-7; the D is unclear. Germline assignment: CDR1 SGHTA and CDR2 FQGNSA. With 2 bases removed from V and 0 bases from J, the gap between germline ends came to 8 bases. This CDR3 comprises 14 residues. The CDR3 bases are TGTGCCAGCAGCTTAAAGGCATCCTCCTACGAGCAGTACTTC. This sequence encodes CASSLKASSYEQYF.

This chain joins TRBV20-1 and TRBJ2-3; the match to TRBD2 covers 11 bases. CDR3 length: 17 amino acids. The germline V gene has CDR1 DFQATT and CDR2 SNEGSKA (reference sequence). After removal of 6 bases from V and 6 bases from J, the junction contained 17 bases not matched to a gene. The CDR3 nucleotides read TGCAGTGCCGCTTCCCTTACTAGCGGGAGAGCCACGGATACGCAGTATTTT. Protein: CSAASLTSGRATDTQYF.

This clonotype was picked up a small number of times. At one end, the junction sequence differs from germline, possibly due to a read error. CDR3 protein: CATTRQGQNTEAFF. The CDR3 nucleotides read TGTGCCACCACCAGACAGGGCCAGAACACTGAAGCTTTCTTT. J is TRBJ1-1 and V is TRBV15; 7 nucleotides match TRBD1. Germline loops: CDR1 LNHNV, CDR2 YYDKDF (reference sequence). The CDR3 is 14 residues long.

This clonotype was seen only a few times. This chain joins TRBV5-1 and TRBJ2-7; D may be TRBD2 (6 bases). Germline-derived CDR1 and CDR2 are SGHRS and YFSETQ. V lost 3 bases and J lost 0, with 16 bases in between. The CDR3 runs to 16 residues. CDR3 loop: CASSYRDSYFSYEQYF. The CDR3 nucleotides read TGCGCCAGCAGCTATCGGGACTCCTACTTCTCCTACGAGCAGTACTTC.

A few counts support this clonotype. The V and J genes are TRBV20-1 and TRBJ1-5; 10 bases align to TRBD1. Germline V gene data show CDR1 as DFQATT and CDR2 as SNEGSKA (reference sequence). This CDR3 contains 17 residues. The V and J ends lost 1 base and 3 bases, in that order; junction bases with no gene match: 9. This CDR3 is CSARAMDRGFYNQPQHF. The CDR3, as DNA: TGCAGTGCTAGAGCCATGGACAGGGGGTTTTACAATCAGCCCCAGCATTTT.

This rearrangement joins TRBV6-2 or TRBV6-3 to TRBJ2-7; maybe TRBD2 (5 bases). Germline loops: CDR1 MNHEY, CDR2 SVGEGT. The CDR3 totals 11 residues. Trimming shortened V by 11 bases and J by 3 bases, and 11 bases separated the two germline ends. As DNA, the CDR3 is TGTGCCGCCGGGGAAGGCTACGAGCAGTACTTC. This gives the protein CAAGEGYEQYF.

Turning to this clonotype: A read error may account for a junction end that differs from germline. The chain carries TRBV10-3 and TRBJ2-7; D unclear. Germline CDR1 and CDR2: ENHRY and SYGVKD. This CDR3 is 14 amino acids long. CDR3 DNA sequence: TGTGCCATCAGTGAGAGGAGAACTTCCTCCGAGCAGTACTTC. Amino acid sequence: CAISERRTSSEQYF.

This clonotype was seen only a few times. For the CDR3, the DNA is TGTGCCAGCAGTAACTTACGGGGGGCCTACAATGAGCAGTTCTTC. Translating it yields CASSNLRGAYNEQFF. The V call is TRBV11-2, the J call TRBJ2-1, with 7 bases identical to TRBD2. This CDR3 spans 15 amino acids. After removal of 6 bases from V and 2 bases from J, the junction contained 7 bases not matched to a gene. Per germline, CDR1 SGHAT and CDR2 FQNNGV.

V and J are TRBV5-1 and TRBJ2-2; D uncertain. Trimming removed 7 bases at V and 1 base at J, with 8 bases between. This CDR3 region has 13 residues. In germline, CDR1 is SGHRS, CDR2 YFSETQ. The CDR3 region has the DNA TGCGCCAGCGGGCAGGAGAACACCGGGGAGCTGTTTTTT. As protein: CASGQENTGELFF.

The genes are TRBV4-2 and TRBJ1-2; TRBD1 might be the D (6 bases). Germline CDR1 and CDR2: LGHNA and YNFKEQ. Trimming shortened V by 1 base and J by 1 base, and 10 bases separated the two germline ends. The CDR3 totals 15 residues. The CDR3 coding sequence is TGTGCCAGCAGCCAAGCAGGGGCTAATAACTATGGCTACACCTTC. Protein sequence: CASSQAGANNYGYTF.

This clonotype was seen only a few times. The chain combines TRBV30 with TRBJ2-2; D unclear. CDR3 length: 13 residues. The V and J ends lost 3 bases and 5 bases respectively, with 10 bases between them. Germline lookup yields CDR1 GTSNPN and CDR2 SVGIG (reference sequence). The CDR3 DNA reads TGTGCCTGGAGCGTGTCTTGGACCGGGGAGCTGTTTTTT. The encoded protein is CAWSVSWTGELFF.

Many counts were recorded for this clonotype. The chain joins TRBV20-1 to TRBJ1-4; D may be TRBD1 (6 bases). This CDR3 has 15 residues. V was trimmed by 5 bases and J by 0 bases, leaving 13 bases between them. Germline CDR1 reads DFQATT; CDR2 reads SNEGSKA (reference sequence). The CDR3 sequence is CSADVPGATNEKLFF. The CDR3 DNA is TGCAGTGCTGACGTTCCAGGGGCAACTAATGAAAAACTGTTTTTT.

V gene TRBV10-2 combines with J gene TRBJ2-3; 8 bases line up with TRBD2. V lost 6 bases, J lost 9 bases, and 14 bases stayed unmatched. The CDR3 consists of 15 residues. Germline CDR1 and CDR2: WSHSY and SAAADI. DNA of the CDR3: TGCGCCAGCAGGCAGCCGGGACTAGTCCTCGCAACGCAGTATTTT. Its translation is CASRQPGLVLATQYF.

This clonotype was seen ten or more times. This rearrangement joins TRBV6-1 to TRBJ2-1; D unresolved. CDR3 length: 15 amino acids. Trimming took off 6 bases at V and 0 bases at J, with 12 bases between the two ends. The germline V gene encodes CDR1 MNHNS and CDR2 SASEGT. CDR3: CASRKTSSSYNEQFF. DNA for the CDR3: TGTGCCAGCAGAAAAACATCGAGCTCCTACAATGAGCAGTTCTTC.

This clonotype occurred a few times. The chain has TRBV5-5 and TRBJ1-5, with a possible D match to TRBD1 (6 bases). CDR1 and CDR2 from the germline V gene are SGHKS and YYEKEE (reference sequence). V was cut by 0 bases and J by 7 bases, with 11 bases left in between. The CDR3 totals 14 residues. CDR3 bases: TGTGCCAGCAGCTTGGTGGGGGCTGGACAGCCCCAGCATTTT. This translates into CASSLVGAGQPQHF.

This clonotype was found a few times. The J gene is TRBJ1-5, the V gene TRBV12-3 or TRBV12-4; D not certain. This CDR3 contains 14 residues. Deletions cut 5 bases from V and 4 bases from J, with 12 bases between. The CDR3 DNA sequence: TGTGCCAGCAGTCGCCTTCAGGAGAATCAGCCCCAGCATTTT. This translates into CASSRLQENQPQHF.

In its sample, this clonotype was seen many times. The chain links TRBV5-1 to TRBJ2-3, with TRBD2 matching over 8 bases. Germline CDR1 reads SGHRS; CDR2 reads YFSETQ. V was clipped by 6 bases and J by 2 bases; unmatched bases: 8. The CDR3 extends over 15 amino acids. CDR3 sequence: CASKAGGGLTDTQYF. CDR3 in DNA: TGCGCCAGCAAAGCAGGCGGGGGGCTCACAGATACGCAGTATTTT.

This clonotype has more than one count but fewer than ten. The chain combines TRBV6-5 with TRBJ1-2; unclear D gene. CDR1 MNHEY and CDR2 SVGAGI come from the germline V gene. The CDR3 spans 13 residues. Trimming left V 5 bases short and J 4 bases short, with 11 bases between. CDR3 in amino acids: CASSHEWSYGYTF. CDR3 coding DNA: TGTGCCAGCAGTCACGAGTGGTCCTATGGCTACACCTTC.

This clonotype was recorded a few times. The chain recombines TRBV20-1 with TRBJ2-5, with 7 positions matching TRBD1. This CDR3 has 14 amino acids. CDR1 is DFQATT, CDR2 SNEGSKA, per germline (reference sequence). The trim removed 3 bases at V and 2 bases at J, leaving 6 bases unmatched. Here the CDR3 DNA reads TGCAGTGCTAGTACGGGACAGCGACAAGAGACCCAGTACTTC. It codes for CSASTGQRQETQYF.

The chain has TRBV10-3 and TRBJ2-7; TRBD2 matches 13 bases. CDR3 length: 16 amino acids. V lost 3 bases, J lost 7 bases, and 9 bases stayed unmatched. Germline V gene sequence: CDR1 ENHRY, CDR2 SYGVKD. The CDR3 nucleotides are TGTGCCATCAGTGATTCCGGGACTAGCGGGACGGGAGAGCAGTACTTC. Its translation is CAISDSGTSGTGEQYF.

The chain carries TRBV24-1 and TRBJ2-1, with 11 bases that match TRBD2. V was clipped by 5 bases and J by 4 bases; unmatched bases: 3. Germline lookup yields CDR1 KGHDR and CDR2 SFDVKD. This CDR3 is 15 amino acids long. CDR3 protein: CATSVSSGRYNEQFF. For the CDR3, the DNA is TGTGCCACCAGTGTCTCTAGCGGGAGGTACAATGAGCAGTTCTTC.

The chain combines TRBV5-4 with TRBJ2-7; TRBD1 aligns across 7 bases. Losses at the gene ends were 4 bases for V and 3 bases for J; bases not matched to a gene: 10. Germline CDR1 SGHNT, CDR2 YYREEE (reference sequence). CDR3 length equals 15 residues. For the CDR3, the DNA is TGTGCCAGCAGCACCGGGACAGAAACTTTCTACGAGCAGTACTTC. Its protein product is CASSTGTETFYEQYF.

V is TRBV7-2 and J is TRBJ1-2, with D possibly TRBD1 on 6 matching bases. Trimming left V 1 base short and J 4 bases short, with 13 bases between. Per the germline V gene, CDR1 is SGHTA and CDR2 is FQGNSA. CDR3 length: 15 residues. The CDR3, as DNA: TGTGCCAGCAGCTTAGTTGAGGACAGAACCTATGGCTACACCTTC. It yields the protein CASSLVEDRTYGYTF.

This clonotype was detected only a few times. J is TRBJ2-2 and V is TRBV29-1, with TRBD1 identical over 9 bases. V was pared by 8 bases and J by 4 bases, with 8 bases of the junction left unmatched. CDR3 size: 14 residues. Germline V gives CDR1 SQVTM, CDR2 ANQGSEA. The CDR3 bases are TGCAGCATACAACAGGGGGCAAGCACCGGGGAGCTGTTTTTT. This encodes CSIQQGASTGELFF.

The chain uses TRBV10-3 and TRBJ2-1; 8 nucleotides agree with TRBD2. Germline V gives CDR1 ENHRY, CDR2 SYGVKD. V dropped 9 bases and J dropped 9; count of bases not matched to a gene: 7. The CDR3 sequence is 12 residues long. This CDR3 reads CAISAGGVEQFF. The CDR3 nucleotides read TGTGCCATATCTGCGGGGGGCGTTGAGCAGTTCTTC.

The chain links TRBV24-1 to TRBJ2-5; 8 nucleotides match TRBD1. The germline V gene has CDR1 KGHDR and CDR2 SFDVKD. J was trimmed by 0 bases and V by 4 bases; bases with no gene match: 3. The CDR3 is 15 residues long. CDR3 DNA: TGTGCCACCAGTGACCCGACAGGGGACCAAGAGACCCAGTACTTC. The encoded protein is CATSDPTGDQETQYF.

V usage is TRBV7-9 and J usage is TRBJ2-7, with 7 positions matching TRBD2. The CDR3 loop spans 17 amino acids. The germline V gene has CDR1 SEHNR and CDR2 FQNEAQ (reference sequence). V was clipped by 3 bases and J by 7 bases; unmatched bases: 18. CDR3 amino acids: CASSFLSRAGLHLEQYF. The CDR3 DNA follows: TGTGCCAGCAGCTTTCTCTCACGAGCGGGGCTACATCTGGAGCAGTACTTC.

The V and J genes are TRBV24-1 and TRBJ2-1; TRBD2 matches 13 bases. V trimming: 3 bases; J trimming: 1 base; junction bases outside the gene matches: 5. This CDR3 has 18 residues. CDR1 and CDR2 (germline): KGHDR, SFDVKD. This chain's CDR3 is CATSDPQLAGGSYNEQFF. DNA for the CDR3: TGTGCCACCAGTGATCCCCAACTAGCGGGAGGGTCCTACAATGAGCAGTTCTTC.